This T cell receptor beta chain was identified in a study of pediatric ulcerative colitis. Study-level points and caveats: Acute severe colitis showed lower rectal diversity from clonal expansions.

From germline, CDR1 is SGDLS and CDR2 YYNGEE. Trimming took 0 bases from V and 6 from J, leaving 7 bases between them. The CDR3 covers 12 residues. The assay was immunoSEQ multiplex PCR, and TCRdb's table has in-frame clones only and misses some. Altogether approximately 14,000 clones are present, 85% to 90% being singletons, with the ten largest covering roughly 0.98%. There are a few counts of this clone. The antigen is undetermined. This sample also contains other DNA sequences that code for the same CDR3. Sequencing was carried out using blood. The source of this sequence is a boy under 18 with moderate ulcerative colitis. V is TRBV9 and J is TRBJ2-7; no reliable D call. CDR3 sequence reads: CASSVGGPEQYF. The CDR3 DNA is TGTGCCAGCAGCGTAGGTGGGCCCGAGCAGTACTTC.